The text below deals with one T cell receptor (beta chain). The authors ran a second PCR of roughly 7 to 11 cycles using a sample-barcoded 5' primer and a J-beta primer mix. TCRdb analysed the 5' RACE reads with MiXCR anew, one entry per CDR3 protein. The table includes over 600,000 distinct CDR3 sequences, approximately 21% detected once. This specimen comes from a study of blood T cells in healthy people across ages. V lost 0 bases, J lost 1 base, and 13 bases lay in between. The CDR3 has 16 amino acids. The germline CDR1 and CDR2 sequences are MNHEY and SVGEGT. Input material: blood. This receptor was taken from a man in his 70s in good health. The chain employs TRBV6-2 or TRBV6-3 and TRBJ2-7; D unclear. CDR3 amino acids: CASSYSRTDGSYEQYF. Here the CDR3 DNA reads TGTGCCAGCAGTTACTCGAGGACGGACGGTTCCTACGAGCAGTACTTC.